These T cell receptor beta chains were read from a single sample in a study of T-cell memory formation after mild COVID-19. TCRdb re-derived calls from the 5' RACE reads in MiXCR, one entry per CDR3 protein. The data contain approximately 440,000 distinct CDR3 sequences, 20% of them singletons. The sample consisted of PBMCs or a T cell subset sorted from them (not recorded which). These TCRs come from an adult woman who had mild COVID-19 (a few samples of this study predate the infection). Cell type and time point are not known. CDR3s include the opening cysteine and the closing phenylalanine or tryptophan.

v_gene	j_gene	CDR3aa
TRBV14	TRBJ2-7	CASSRPSGGRYEQYF
TRBV11-1	TRBJ1-1	CASSLARGRPGTEAFF
TRBV7-9	TRBJ2-3	CASSFGTGPDTQYF
TRBV20-1	TRBJ1-2	CSARQEGRTGVGYTF
TRBV7-2	TRBJ2-5	CASSPPFNPGGTSGPGTQYF
TRBV5-1	TRBJ2-5	CASSPLSIAGAEETQYF
TRBV27	TRBJ2-7	CASSFHPTYEQYF
TRBV9	TRBJ2-5	CASSGGGQETQYF
TRBV29-1	TRBJ1-5	CSVGGGSNQPQHF
TRBV6-5	TRBJ2-3	CASSWTGNADTQYF
TRBV10-3	TRBJ1-1	CAISEGPGTEAFF
TRBV19	TRBJ2-3	CASRSGLTDTQYF
TRBV5-4	TRBJ2-1	CASSPGQYNEQFF
TRBV7-9	TRBJ1-1	CASSRSRSLMNTEAFF
TRBV9	TRBJ2-1	CASSVVSSNEQFF
TRBV30	TRBJ2-7	CAWSGLAAHEQYF
TRBV14	TRBJ2-5	CASSQDARAVLKETQYF